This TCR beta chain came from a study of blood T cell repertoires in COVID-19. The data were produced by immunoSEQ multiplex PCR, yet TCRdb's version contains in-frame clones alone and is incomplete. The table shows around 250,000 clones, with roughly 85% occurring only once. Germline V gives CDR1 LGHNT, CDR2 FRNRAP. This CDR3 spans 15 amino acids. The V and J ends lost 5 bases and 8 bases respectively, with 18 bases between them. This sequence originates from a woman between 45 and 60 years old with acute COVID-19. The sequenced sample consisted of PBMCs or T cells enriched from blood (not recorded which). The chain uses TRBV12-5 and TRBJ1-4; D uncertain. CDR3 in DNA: TGTGCTAGTGGTCCCCCCGACGGAGCATCGGAAAAACTGTTTTTT. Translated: CASGPPDGASEKLFF.